The sample holds a few counts of the clone carrying this TCR beta chain. The antigen remains unidentified. cDNA was made by 5'RACE with 10-nucleotide random UMIs. TCRdb re-derived calls from the 5' RACE reads in MiXCR, one entry per CDR3 protein. The table shows some 65,000 distinct CDR3 sequences, with roughly 4% occurring only once. The sample belongs to a study of neurological immune-mediated disorders. Study conclusions and caveats: The absence of shared CDR3 amino acid sequences among expanded clones across subjects suggests private repertoires in all groups. According to phylogenetic grouping, one related-CDR3 cluster, a possible signature, contained the repertoires of 18 of 34 multiple sclerosis patients. HTLV-1-associated myelopathy had the most TCR clonal expansion, whereas multiple sclerosis had the least (lower than in healthy controls).

This CDR3 region has 13 residues. Per the germline V gene, CDR1 is SGHRS and CDR2 is YFSETQ. The germline V and J ends were trimmed by 4 bases and 3 bases, with 10 bases remaining between them. Sequencing input: PBMCs. V is TRBV5-1 and J is TRBJ1-2, with a weak D call TRBD1 (5 bases). The receptor comes from a man aged 45-60 years with multiple sclerosis. The CDR3 spells CASSRDVYYGYTF. The CDR3 DNA follows: TGCGCCAGCAGCAGGGACGTCTACTATGGCTACACCTTC.